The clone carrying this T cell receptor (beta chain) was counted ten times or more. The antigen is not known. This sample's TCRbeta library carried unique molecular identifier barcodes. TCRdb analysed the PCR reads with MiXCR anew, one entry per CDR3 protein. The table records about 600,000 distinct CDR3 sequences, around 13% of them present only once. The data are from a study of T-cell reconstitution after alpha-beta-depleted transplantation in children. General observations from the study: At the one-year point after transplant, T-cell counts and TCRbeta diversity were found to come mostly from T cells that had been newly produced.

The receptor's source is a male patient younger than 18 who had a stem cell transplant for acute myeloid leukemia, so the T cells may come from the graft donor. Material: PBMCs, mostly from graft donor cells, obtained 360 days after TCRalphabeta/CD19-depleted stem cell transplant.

The CDR3 DNA reads TGTGCCAGCAGCCAGTTCACAGATACGCAGTATTTT. It yields the protein CASSQFTDTQYF. V gene TRBV3-1 combines with J gene TRBJ2-3; D gene ambiguous. The V and J ends lost 3 bases and 2 bases respectively, with 3 bases between them. The CDR3 runs to 12 residues. CDR1 and CDR2 from the germline V gene are LGHDT and YNNKEL (reference sequence).